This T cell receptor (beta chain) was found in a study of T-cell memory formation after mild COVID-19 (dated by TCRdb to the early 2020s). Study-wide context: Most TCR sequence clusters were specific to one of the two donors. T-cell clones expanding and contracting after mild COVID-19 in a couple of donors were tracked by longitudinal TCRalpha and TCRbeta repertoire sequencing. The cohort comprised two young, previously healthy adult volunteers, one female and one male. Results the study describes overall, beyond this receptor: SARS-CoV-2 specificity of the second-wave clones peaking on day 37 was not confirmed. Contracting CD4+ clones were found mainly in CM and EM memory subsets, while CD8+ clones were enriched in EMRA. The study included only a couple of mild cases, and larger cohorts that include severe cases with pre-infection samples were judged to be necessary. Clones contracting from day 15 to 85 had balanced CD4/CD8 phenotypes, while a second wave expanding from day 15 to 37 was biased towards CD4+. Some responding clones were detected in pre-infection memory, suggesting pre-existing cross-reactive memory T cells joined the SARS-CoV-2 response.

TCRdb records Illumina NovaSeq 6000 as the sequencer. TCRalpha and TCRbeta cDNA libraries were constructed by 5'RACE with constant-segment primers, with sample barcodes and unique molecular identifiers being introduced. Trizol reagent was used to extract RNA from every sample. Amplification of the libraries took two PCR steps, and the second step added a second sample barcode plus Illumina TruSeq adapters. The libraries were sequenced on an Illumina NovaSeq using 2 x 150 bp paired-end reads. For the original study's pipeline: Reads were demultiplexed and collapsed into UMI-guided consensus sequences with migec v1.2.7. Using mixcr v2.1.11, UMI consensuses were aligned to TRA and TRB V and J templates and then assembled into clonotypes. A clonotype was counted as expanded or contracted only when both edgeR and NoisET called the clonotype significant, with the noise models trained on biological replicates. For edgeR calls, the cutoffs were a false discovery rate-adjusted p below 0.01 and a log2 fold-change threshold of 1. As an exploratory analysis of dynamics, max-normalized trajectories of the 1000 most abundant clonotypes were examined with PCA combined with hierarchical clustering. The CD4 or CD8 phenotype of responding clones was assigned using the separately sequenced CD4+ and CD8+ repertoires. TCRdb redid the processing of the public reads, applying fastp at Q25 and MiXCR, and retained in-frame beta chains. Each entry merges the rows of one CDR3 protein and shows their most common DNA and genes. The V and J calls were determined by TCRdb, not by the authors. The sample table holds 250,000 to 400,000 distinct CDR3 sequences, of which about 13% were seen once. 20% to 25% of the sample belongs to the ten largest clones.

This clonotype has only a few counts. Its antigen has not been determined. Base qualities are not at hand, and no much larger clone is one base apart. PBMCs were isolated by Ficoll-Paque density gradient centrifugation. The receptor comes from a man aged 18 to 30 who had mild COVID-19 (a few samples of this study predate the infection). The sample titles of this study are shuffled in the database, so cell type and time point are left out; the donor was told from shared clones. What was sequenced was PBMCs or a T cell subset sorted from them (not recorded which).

The CDR3 region has the sequence CASSLTLNTDTQYF. Here is the DNA: TGTGCCAGCAGCTTGACGCTAAACACAGATACGCAGTATTTT. The chain is assembled from TRBV7-7 and TRBJ2-3; the D gene is unclear. Trimming costs V 3 bases and J 2 bases, and their ends lie 9 bases apart. The CDR3 measures 14 amino acids from cysteine to phenylalanine. CDR3 DNA only is kept here, 42 bases in frame from base 1. For CDR1 and CDR2, the germline V gene (reference sequence) lists SSHAT and FNYEAQ.